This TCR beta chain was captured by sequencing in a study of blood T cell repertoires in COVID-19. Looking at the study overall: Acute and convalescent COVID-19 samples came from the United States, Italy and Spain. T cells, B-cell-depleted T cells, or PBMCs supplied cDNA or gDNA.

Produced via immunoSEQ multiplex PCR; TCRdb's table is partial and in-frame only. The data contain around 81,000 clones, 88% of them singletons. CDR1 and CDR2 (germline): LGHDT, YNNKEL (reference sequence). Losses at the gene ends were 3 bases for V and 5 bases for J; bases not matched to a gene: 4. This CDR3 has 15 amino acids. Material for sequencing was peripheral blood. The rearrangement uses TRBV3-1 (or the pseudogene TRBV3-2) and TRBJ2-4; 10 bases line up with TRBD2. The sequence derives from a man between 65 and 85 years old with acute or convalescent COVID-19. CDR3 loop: CASSHLAGGQNIQYF. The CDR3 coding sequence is TGTGCCAGCAGCCATTTAGCGGGGGGACAAAACATTCAGTACTTC.